Presented here are 32 T cell receptor beta chains from one specimen sequenced in a study of blood T cells in healthy people across ages. Primed by a sample-barcoded 5' primer and a J-beta primer mix, a second PCR proceeded for about 6 to 12 cycles. MiXCR, applied by TCRdb to the 5' RACE reads, yields one record per CDR3 protein. Of more than 600,000 distinct CDR3 sequences in the sample, roughly 25% were seen once. This sample also belongs to another study, concerning T cells of mothers and their children.

The sequenced sample was blood. These receptors originate from a boy aged 5 to 17 in good health.

The DNA of the CDR3 is TGTGCCACCAGCATGAACGGTGCGGGAGGGCCTGACAATGAGCAGTTCTTC. Encoded protein: CATSMNGAGGPDNEQFF. The chain combines TRBV15 with TRBJ2-1; 9 bases match TRBD2. Unmatched junction bases numbered 12, after V lost 4 bases and J lost 5 bases. Germline V lookup: CDR1 LNHNV, CDR2 YYDKDF (reference sequence). The CDR3 length is 17 residues.

The CDR3 region is CSASLQHTDTQYF. The DNA of the CDR3 is TGCAGTGCCTCACTCCAACACACAGATACGCAGTATTTT. This rearrangement joins TRBV20-1 to TRBJ2-3; D gene unclear. The CDR3 totals 13 residues. Germline CDR1 DFQATT, CDR2 SNEGSKA (reference sequence). The germline V and J ends were trimmed by 6 bases and 2 bases, with 12 bases remaining between them.

This clonotype was seen more than once but under ten times. The rearrangement joins TRBV12-5 to TRBJ2-3, with TRBD2 matching over 9 bases. Germline V gene sequence: CDR1 LGHNT, CDR2 FRNRAP. The CDR3 contains 15 residues. Germline trimming cut 6 bases from V and 5 bases from J; bases unmatched to any gene: 9. The CDR3 region is CASGPKREVLDTQYF. The DNA for the CDR3 is TGTGCTAGTGGCCCCAAGCGGGAGGTATTAGATACGCAGTATTTT.

A single count supports this clonotype. The chain carries TRBV6-5 and TRBJ2-5; the D call may be TRBD1 or TRBD2 (5 bases each). The J call may not be correct, given that the DNA end is closer to TRBJ2-7. CDR1 is MNHEY and CDR2 is SVGAGI in the germline V gene. This CDR3 region has 14 residues. The CDR3 nucleotides are TGTGCCAGCAGTTACTCGGGGGAATTCTACGAGCAGTACTTC. Encoded protein: CASSYSGEFYEQYF.

The chain links TRBV4-3 to TRBJ2-1; TRBD2 is a possible D gene (6 bases). The tail of the sequence fits TRBJ2-5 better, so the J call may be wrong. This CDR3 contains 15 residues. Germline CDR1 reads LGHNA; CDR2 reads YSLEER. The CDR3: CASSQDRLGRETQYF. The CDR3 coding sequence is TGCGCCAGCAGCCAAGATCGACTAGGTCGGGAGACCCAGTACTTC.

The rearrangement uses TRBV6-2 or TRBV6-3 and TRBJ2-2; D unclear. The CDR3 loop spans 14 amino acids. Looked up from germline, CDR1 is MNHEY and CDR2 is SVGEGT. Trimming stripped 8 bases from V and 1 base from J, with 11 bases between. In nucleotides, the CDR3 is TGTGCCAGCGGCCAAGGAATGAACACCGGGGAGCTGTTTTTT. Translated: CASGQGMNTGELFF.

This clonotype was found a few times. J is TRBJ1-2 and V is TRBV25-1, with TRBD1 matching over 7 bases. Germline CDR1 is MGHDK and CDR2 is SYGVNS. Trimming cost V 2 bases and J 6 bases; bases outside gene matches: 3. The CDR3 sequence is 13 residues long. CDR3 nucleotide sequence: TGTGCCAGCAGTGAAGAAGGGGGCCATGGCTACACCTTC. Translation gives CASSEEGGHGYTF.

This clonotype was seen more than once but under ten times. The V gene is TRBV20-1, the J gene TRBJ2-5; 9 nucleotides agree with TRBD2. The J call may be in error: the DNA end matches TRBJ2-1 better. Germline-derived CDR1 and CDR2 are DFQATT and SNEGSKA (reference sequence). The CDR3 consists of 17 residues. This CDR3 reads CSAIRSRGLALLNEQFF. CDR3 DNA sequence: TGCAGTGCCATACGGTCTCGGGGACTAGCCCTCCTCAATGAGCAGTTCTTC.

The chain carries TRBV29-1 and TRBJ2-1; 8 bases are a match to TRBD2. The CDR3 extends over 16 amino acids. Trimming at V came to 6 bases and at J to 6 bases, leaving 16 bases not matched to a gene. In germline, CDR1 is SQVTM, CDR2 ANQGSEA. The CDR3 DNA reads TGCAGCGTCGCTACATTGACAGCGGGAGATGGCAATGAGCAGTTCTTC. The encoded protein is CSVATLTAGDGNEQFF.

This clonotype has just a few counts. V is TRBV12-3 or TRBV12-4 and J is TRBJ2-5; D is possibly TRBD1 (5 bases). The J call may be mistaken, given a closer DNA end match to TRBJ2-7. The CDR3 is 16 amino acids. The CDR3 protein is CASSQLMGLRANEQYF. CDR3 bases: TGTGCCAGCAGCCAACTTATGGGGCTTAGGGCGAACGAGCAGTACTTC.

The rearrangement uses TRBV11-2 and TRBJ2-1; TRBD2 matches 7 bases. TRBJ2-5 matches the DNA end more closely, so the J call is doubtful. Germline CDR1 SGHAT, CDR2 FQNNGV. CDR3 length equals 19 residues. The CDR3, as DNA: TGTGCCAGCAGCCGATGGTATCTAGCGGAAGAGGGAGGGGAAGAGACCCAGTACTTC. Translated, it gives CASSRWYLAEEGGEETQYF.

This chain uses TRBV19 with TRBJ2-5; D possibly uses TRBD1 or TRBD2 (6 bases each). The J call may be mistaken, given a closer DNA end match to TRBJ2-7. Germline assignment: CDR1 LNHDA and CDR2 SQIVND (reference sequence). The CDR3 has 15 residues. The CDR3 is CASPRGGRYSYEQYF. The CDR3 bases are TGTGCCAGTCCTCGAGGGGGGAGATACTCCTACGAGCAGTACTTC.

This clonotype was seen more than once but under ten times. The chain combines TRBV20-1 with TRBJ2-5, with 11 bases aligning to TRBD2. The J call could be wrong; TRBJ2-7 is a better fit for the DNA end. Germline CDR1 DFQATT, CDR2 SNEGSKA (reference sequence). The CDR3 runs 13 residues. In nucleotides, the CDR3 is TGCAGTGTCCCCGGGACTAGCGGCTACGAGCAGTACTTC. This encodes CSVPGTSGYEQYF.

The J gene is TRBJ2-1, the V gene TRBV5-4, with 10 bases fitting TRBD2. The J call is doubtful: the DNA matches TRBJ2-5 better. Germline loops: CDR1 SGHNT, CDR2 YYREEE (reference sequence). The CDR3 extends over 15 amino acids. CDR3 nucleotides: TGTGCCAGCAGCTTAACTAGCGGGAAGCGCGAGACCCAGTACTTC. It codes for CASSLTSGKRETQYF.

The V and J genes are TRBV27 and TRBJ2-5; D uncertain. The better agreement between TRBJ2-7 and the DNA end casts doubt on the J call. This CDR3 has 15 amino acids. Germline V gene sequence: CDR1 MNHEY, CDR2 SMNVEV (reference sequence). The CDR3 loop is CASSLSWSNGYEQYF. CDR3 DNA: TGTGCCAGCAGTTTATCTTGGTCTAATGGGTACGAGCAGTACTTC.

This clonotype showed up just a few times. The rearrangement uses TRBV4-1 and TRBJ2-7; D remains unclear. The CDR3 sequence is 15 residues long. V lost 0 bases, J lost 0 bases, and 9 bases lay in between. Germline V CDR1 and CDR2: MGHRA, YSYEKL. CDR3 residues: CASSQDPGLSYEQYF. CDR3 sequence (DNA): TGCGCCAGCAGCCAAGATCCGGGCCTCTCCTACGAGCAGTACTTC.

Of note for this clonotype: Relative to the germline gene, one junction end is altered; a read error may explain this. The chain carries TRBV19 and TRBJ2-4; 11 bases match TRBD1. Germline loops: CDR1 LNHDA, CDR2 SQIVND (reference sequence). The CDR3 spans 19 residues. DNA of the CDR3: TGTGCCAGTAGTATAGGAGGGGCCGGGACAGGGGGAACCAAAACCATTCAGTACTTC. As protein: CASSIGGAGTGGTKTIQYF.

The chain joins TRBV5-1 to TRBJ1-4; tentative D call: TRBD1 (6 bases). Trimming left V 4 bases short and J 8 bases short, with 18 bases between. CDR3 length: 15 amino acids. Germline V gives CDR1 SGHRS, CDR2 YFSETQ. Here the CDR3 DNA reads TGCGCCAGCAGCCCGACGGACAGAGAGAACGAAAAACTGTTTTTT. Translating gives CASSPTDRENEKLFF.

This clonotype was observed a few times. The chain combines TRBV2 with TRBJ1-5, with D possibly matching TRBD1 (6 bases). Trimming took off 9 bases at V and 2 bases at J, with 11 bases between the two ends. The CDR3 is 13 amino acids. In germline, CDR1 is SNHLY, CDR2 FYNNEI. CDR3 region: CASGRQGNQPQHF. The CDR3, as DNA: TGTGCCAGTGGACGACAGGGCAATCAGCCCCAGCATTTT.

The rearrangement uses TRBV20-1 and TRBJ2-7, with D maybe TRBD1 (6 bases). This CDR3 has 14 amino acids. Deletions cut 3 bases from V and 1 base from J, with 13 bases between. The germline V gene has CDR1 DFQATT and CDR2 SNEGSKA (reference sequence). DNA for the CDR3: TGCAGTGCTAGGTGGACAGAGACTTCCTACGAGCAGTACTTC. Its translation is CSARWTETSYEQYF.

The chain is built from TRBV9 and TRBJ2-1, with 9 bases fitting TRBD2. This CDR3 region has 14 residues. Trimming at V came to 3 bases and at J to 7 bases, leaving 5 bases not matched to a gene. Germline loops: CDR1 SGDLS, CDR2 YYNGEE. The CDR3 nucleotides read TGTGCCAGCAGCGACCCAGCGGGAGGTAATGAGCAGTTCTTC. It translates to CASSDPAGGNEQFF. The variable domain in full, with the rest retrieved from reference TRBV9 and TRBJ2-1, is DSGVTQTPKHLITATGQRVTLRCSPRSGDLSVYWYQQSLDQGLQFLIQYYNGEERAKGNILERFSAQQFPDLHSELNLSSLELGDSALYFCASSDPAGGNEQFFGPGTRLTVL.

This clonotype was seen a few times. This rearrangement joins TRBV5-1 to TRBJ2-7, with 8 bases fitting TRBD1. Germline assignment: CDR1 SGHRS and CDR2 YFSETQ. V was clipped by 0 bases and J by 3 bases; unmatched bases: 8. The CDR3 length is 16 residues. CDR3 residues: CASSLEDRAVGYEQYF. Written as DNA, the CDR3 is TGCGCCAGCAGCTTGGAGGACAGGGCAGTCGGCTACGAGCAGTACTTC.

This clonotype was counted a few times. The chain couples TRBV28 to TRBJ1-4; D not resolved. The germline V gene has CDR1 MDHEN and CDR2 SYDVKM. The CDR3 is made up of 21 amino acids. Trimming took off 4 bases at V and 0 bases at J, with 27 bases between the two ends. Here the CDR3 reads CASSWIPRSGKISATNEKLFF. The DNA of the CDR3 is TGTGCCAGCAGTTGGATCCCAAGGTCCGGAAAAATAAGTGCAACTAATGAAAAACTGTTTTTT.

This clonotype appeared a few times. The junction departs from the called germline gene at one end, perhaps through a read error. The V and J genes are TRBV2 and TRBJ1-5; D unresolved. Per the germline V gene, CDR1 is SNHLY and CDR2 is FYNNEI. The CDR3 sequence is 14 residues long. The CDR3 sequence is CASSDQTGNLPQHF. CDR3 DNA: TGTGCCAGCAGTGACCAGACGGGCAATCTGCCCCAGCATTTT.

The CDR3 sequence is CASARGEQYF. CDR3 DNA sequence: TGTGCCAGCGCACGAGGCGAGCAGTACTTC. The chain couples TRBV6-5 to TRBJ2-7, with D hard to call. The CDR3 has 10 residues. The germline CDR1 and CDR2 sequences are MNHEY and SVGAGI. Trimming left V 8 bases short and J 6 bases short, with 8 bases between.

There are a few counts of this clonotype. The chain couples TRBV19 to TRBJ1-2; perhaps TRBD1 as D (5 bases). CDR3 size: 15 residues. The V end lost 1 base, the J end lost 4 bases, and 13 bases lay between the germline ends. CDR1 and CDR2 from the germline V gene are LNHDA and SQIVND (reference sequence). The CDR3 DNA reads TGTGCCAGTAGTATAGTGGCAGGGTCGATCTATGGCTACACCTTC. Protein: CASSIVAGSIYGYTF.

This clonotype was found a few times. This chain links TRBV12-3 or TRBV12-4 with TRBJ2-7; D might be TRBD1 or TRBD2, each matching 5 bases. CDR3 size: 13 residues. Trimming took off 4 bases at V and 7 bases at J, with 14 bases between the two ends. The CDR3 loop reads CASSYGTRREQYF. The DNA of the CDR3 is TGTGCCAGCAGTTACGGGACCCGTCGAGAGCAGTACTTC.

In its sample, this clonotype was seen a few times. The chain has TRBV7-9 and TRBJ1-1; TRBD1 matches 7 bases. Germline V CDR1 and CDR2: SEHNR, FQNEAQ (reference sequence). V lost 3 bases and J lost 11; bases outside the gene matches: 6. The CDR3 spans 12 residues. The CDR3 DNA is TGTGCCAGCAGCTTTACAGGGGCCTGGGCTTTCTTT. Its protein product is CASSFTGAWAFF.

V and J are TRBV7-9 and TRBJ1-1; no reliable D call. V lost 1 base and J 1 base, leaving 7 bases between the germline ends. Per the germline V gene, CDR1 is SEHNR and CDR2 is FQNEAQ (reference sequence). The CDR3 runs 14 residues. The CDR3 loop reads CASSLGLSNTEAFF. The CDR3 DNA is TGTGCCAGCAGCTTAGGATTATCGAACACTGAAGCTTTCTTT. Supplemented by reference TRBV7-9 and TRBJ1-1, the full variable domain reads DTGVSQNPRHKITKRGQNVTFRCDPISEHNRLYWYRQTLGQGPEFLTYFQNEAQLEKSRLLSDRFSAERPKGSFSTLEIQRTEQGDSAMYLCASSLGLSNTEAFFGQGTRLTVV.

This clonotype was counted only a few times. V and J are TRBV11-2 and TRBJ2-5, with 9 bases lining up with TRBD2. The J call may not be correct, given that the DNA end is closer to TRBJ2-7. The CDR3 covers 15 residues. Germline lookup yields CDR1 SGHAT and CDR2 FQNNGV. The DNA of the CDR3 is TGTGCCAGCAGCCCCCGACTAGCGGTATTCTACGAGCAGTACTTC. Protein sequence: CASSPRLAVFYEQYF.

In regard to this clonotype: Germline and junction disagree at one end, which may indicate a read error. The V gene is TRBV19, the J gene TRBJ1-6; TRBD1 might be the D (6 bases). The CDR3 sequence is 14 residues long. Germline CDR1 and CDR2: LNHDA and SQIVND (reference sequence). As DNA, the CDR3 is TGTGCCAGTGCAGGACAGTCCTATCATTCACCCCTCCACTTT. It codes for CASAGQSYHSPLHF.

Notes on this clonotype: This may be a read error: a much more frequent sequence differs by one nucleotide. The V gene is TRBV11-2, the J gene TRBJ2-1, with D unresolved. There are 13 residues in the CDR3. Germline V CDR1 and CDR2: SGHAT, FQNNGV. The CDR3 DNA reads as TGTGCCAGCAGCTTCCTAGTCTACAATGACCAGTTCTTC. It is translated as CASSFLVYNDQFF.